These T cell receptor beta chains were read from a single sample in a study of patients and donors after allogeneic stem cell transplantation. MiXCR, applied by TCRdb to the RT-PCR reads, yields one record per CDR3 protein. The table records more than 850,000 distinct CDR3 sequences, more than 15% of them present only once. What was sequenced was blood, either unsorted or a sorted T cell fraction (not recorded which). The receptors were sampled from a human donor who was either an allogeneic HSCT recipient or a stem cell or donor lymphocyte infusion donor (not recorded which). It is not recorded whose cells these are; they may come from a transplant donor. Both conserved end residues are trimmed from each CDR3. Not all rows give a size; the values are once, few, many and, for expanded clones, a class.

v_call	clone_size	j_call	cdr3_aa
TRBV7-9	few	TRBJ2-7	ASSSTGTFEQY
TRBV5-6	many	TRBJ2-7	ASSLGGFYRGGSYEQY
TRBV12-3/TRBV12-4	few	TRBJ1-5	ASSSAWGQPQH
TRBV12-3/TRBV12-4	.	TRBJ1-1	ASTQAGSAYTEAF
TRBV12-3/TRBV12-4	few	TRBJ2-3	ASSPSTRSKSTDTQY
TRBV6-1	.	TRBJ1-5	ASSEWVEGNQPQH
TRBV24-1	few	TRBJ2-3	ATSDPGTSGEVWDTQY
TRBV27	.	TRBJ1-5	ASSSEGSNQPQH
TRBV7-9	.	TRBJ2-1	ASSSGKGAHEQF
TRBV5-1	few	TRBJ2-7	ASSWGLAGGPYEQY
TRBV9	.	TRBJ2-4	ASSPFLAKNIQY
TRBV20-1	few	TRBJ1-6	SARDGGTSPLH
TRBV6-1	.	TRBJ2-7	ASSKNRGAYEQY
TRBV7-2	.	TRBJ2-3	ASSFTSGGVSTDTQY
TRBV4-1	.	TRBJ2-1	ASNQFPPELAGGPYNEQF
TRBV7-8	few	TRBJ2-1	ASSLDWYEQF
TRBV6-1	few	TRBJ1-1	ASSRTGGSMNTEAF
TRBV5-5	.	TRBJ2-5	ASSFSRTGGEETQY
TRBV10-3	few	TRBJ2-7	AINSGTSGIEAYEQY
TRBV12-3/TRBV12-4	.	TRBJ2-1	ASSPRDGEINEQF
TRBV12-3/TRBV12-4	many	TRBJ2-2	ASSSPTGELF
TRBV3-1	.	TRBJ1-4	ASSQGQWIEKLF
TRBV2	few	TRBJ2-7	ASSGDRGNYEQY
TRBV7-6	.	TRBJ1-1	ASSLSDRGYTEAF
TRBV5-6	.	TRBJ2-5	ASSLILVAGEQHGTQY
TRBV7-6	few	TRBJ2-6	ASSPEIGGSGANVLT
TRBV9	.	TRBJ1-2	ASSERDTPGYGYT
TRBV6-5	few	TRBJ1-3	ASSYAESSGNTIY
TRBV20-1	.	TRBJ1-5	SARRGSNSQPQH
TRBV2	.	TRBJ1-2	ASSEAGPNYGYT
TRBV6-5	.	TRBJ1-6	ASSSGQGVHSPLH
TRBV20-1	.	TRBJ1-5	SAREGQLGQPQH
TRBV9	few	TRBJ2-7	ASSGLGQGGSDEQY
TRBV25-1	few	TRBJ2-7	ASSDWGDGTYEQY
TRBV5-1	.	TRBJ2-3	ASRRASQATDTQY
TRBV12-3/TRBV12-4	few	TRBJ2-3	ASSFYRGGTDTQY
TRBV29-1	many	TRBJ1-1	SVEVPGGRPNTEAF
TRBV7-9	few	TRBJ1-3	ASSPDRLSGNTIY
TRBV29-1	few	TRBJ2-7	SVGRTGPSYEQY
TRBV5-6	.	TRBJ2-6	ASSLEGAGGANVLT
TRBV28	.	TRBJ2-1	ASRRAGGSHNEQF
TRBV2	few	TRBJ2-1	ASSLAGGHYNEQF
TRBV20-1	few	TRBJ2-1	SARQGGSYNEQF
TRBV27	.	TRBJ2-1	ASSSRDRSYNEQF
TRBV30	.	TRBJ1-4	AWRGEKLF
TRBV12-3/TRBV12-4	few	TRBJ2-1	ASSLRQANEQF
TRBV12-3/TRBV12-4	.	TRBJ1-2	ASSPDRVSDDGYT
TRBV7-3	.	TRBJ2-1	ASSPQGGTYNEQF
TRBV12-3/TRBV12-4	.	TRBJ1-6	ASSLLGPLGNSPLH
TRBV19	.	TRBJ2-3	ASSMSDTQY
TRBV13	.	TRBJ1-1	ASSPLSGRNTEAF
TRBV6-1	.	TRBJ2-6	ASSVIGSGANVLT
TRBV18	.	TRBJ2-7	ASSPKQYYEQY